This TCR beta chain was documented in a study of tumor-infiltrating lymphocytes in primary liver carcinoma. Across the whole study: Tumors, staged T1-T3 N0M0, spanned about 4.2 to 11 cm. Study conclusions and caveats: No comparison of CD4+ and CD8+ repertoires was made, since the samples were bulk unsorted.

TCR beta cDNA was made from approximately 500 ng total RNA with a constant-region primer. Investigators got TCR beta libraries out of three nested multiplex PCR rounds, done with slightly modified ARM-PCR. The opening two PCR rounds, around 11 cycles each, paired TRBV1-TRBV30 forward primers with a C-beta reverse primer. From the multiplex PCR reads, TCRdb called clonotypes with MiXCR, one entry per CDR3 protein. The sample has roughly 180,000 distinct CDR3 sequences, 60% seen once. The CDR3 has 16 amino acids. Germline lookup yields CDR1 LGHNA and CDR2 YNFKEQ. Comments on this clonotype: Its antigen is undetermined. The germline gene is not matched at one end of the junction; a read error may be the cause.

Extraction also yielded germline DNA, while blood RNA was obtained from unsorted whole blood. Enrolled patients were chronically infected with HBV and treatment-naive. What was collected before surgery was 4 to 5 milliliters of peripheral blood. The chain has TRBV4-2 and TRBJ2-1, with TRBD2 matching 14 bases. Sequencing used peripheral blood. This receptor was taken from a man aged 35 to 55 with primary liver carcinoma and hepatitis B virus infection. The CDR3 region is CATSQDTGLAGGEQFF. In DNA, the CDR3 is TGTGCCACCAGCCAAGATACAGGACTAGCGGGAGGTGAGCAGTTCTTC.